This T cell receptor beta chain was captured in a study of blood T cell repertoires in COVID-19. As for the study in general: Spain, Italy and the United States supplied samples that represented acute and convalescent COVID-19.

The trim removed 4 bases at V and 6 bases at J, leaving 6 bases unmatched. This CDR3 has 13 amino acids. From germline, CDR1 is SGDLS and CDR2 YYNGEE. Authors' analysis steps: The assay estimated nucleated cells by amplifying reference gene primers. Sequencing used immunoSEQ multiplex PCR; TCRdb keeps in-frame clones, though not all of them. V and J calls plus clone size are reproduced from that table; the DNA served to infer D and trimming. The data show 350,000 to 450,000 clones, roughly 90% seen once. This clone came up once. Exposed enrollees encountered a COVID-19 case at some point within 2 weeks before study entry.

What was sequenced was PBMCs or T cells enriched from blood (not recorded which). The rearrangement uses TRBV9 and TRBJ1-2, with 7 bases aligning to TRBD1. This sequence was found in a woman in her thirties or forties who had been exposed to COVID-19. This chain's CDR3 is CASSFTGDDGYTF. CDR3 DNA: TGTGCCAGCAGCTTCACAGGGGACGATGGCTACACCTTC.